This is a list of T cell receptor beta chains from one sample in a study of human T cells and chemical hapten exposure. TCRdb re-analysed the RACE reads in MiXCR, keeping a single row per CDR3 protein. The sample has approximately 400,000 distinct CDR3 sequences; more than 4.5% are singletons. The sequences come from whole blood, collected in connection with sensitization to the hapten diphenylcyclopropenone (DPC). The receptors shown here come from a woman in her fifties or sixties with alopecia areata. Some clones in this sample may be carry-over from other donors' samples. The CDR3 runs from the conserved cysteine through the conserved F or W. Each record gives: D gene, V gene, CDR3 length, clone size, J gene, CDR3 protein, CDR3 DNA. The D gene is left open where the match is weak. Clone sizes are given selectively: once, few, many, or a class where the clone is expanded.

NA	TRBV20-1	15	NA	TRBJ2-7	CSARGATRSLYEQYF	TGCAGTGCTAGAGGGGCGACTAGATCCCTTTACGAGCAGTACTTC
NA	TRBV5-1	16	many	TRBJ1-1	CASSWGWGSLNTEAFF	TGCGCCAGCAGCTGGGGTTGGGGAAGCCTCAACACTGAAGCTTTCTTT
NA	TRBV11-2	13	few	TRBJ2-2	CASMASIGGELFF	TGTGCCAGCATGGCTAGCATCGGCGGGGAGCTGTTTTTT
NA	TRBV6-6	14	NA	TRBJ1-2	CASSSVRGNYGYTF	TGTGCCAGCAGTTCCGTTCGGGGAAACTATGGCTACACCTTC
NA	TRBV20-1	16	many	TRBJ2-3	CSAGLPQALLPDTQYF	TGCAGTGCTGGCCTCCCCCAAGCGCTACTGCCAGATACGCAGTATTTT
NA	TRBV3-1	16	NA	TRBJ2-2	CASSQDPDYLTGELFF	TGTGCCAGCAGCCAAGATCCGGACTACCTTACCGGGGAGCTGTTTTTT
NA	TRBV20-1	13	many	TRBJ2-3	CSATYTSTDTQYF	TGCAGTGCTACATACACTAGCACAGATACGCAGTATTTT
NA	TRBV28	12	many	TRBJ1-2	CASRQADYGYTF	TGTGCCAGCAGACAGGCGGACTATGGCTACACCTTC
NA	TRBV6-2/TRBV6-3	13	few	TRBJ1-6	CASIRGIDSPLHF	TGTGCCAGCATTCGGGGTATAGATTCACCCCTCCACTTT
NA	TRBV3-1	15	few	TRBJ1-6	CASSSASSYNSPLHF	TGTGCCAGCAGCTCAGCTAGCTCCTATAATTCACCCCTCCACTTT
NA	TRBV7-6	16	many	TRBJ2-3	CASSSGTRRITDTQYF	TGTGCCAGCAGCTCTGGGACGCGTCGTATAACAGATACGCAGTATTTT
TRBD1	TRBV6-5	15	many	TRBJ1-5	CASSYAGTGNQPQHF	TGTGCCAGCAGTTACGCCGGGACAGGCAATCAGCCCCAGCATTTT
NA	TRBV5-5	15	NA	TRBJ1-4	CASSRDTLNNEKLFF	TGTGCCAGCAGCCGGGACACCCTAAACAATGAAAAACTGTTTTTT
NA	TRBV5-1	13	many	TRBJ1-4	CASSPDQGGKLFF	TGCGCCAGCAGCCCGGACCAAGGCGGGAAACTGTTTTTT
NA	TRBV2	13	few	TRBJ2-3	CASSEGGADTQYF	TGTGCCAGCAGTGAGGGTGGTGCGGATACGCAGTATTTT
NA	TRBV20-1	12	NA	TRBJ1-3	CSAIYSGNTIYF	TGCAGTGCTATCTACTCTGGAAACACCATATATTTT
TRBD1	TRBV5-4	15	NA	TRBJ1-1	CASSLGQGAYTEAFF	TGTGCCAGCAGCCTGGGGCAGGGGGCATACACTGAAGCTTTCTTT
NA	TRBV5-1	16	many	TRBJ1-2	CASSLDTGTGGGGYTF	TGCGCCAGCAGCTTGGACACCGGGACTGGCGGAGGTGGCTACACCTTC
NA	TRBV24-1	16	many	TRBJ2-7	CATSVICLQGPYEQYF	TGTGCCACCAGTGTTATTTGTCTACAGGGCCCCTACGAGCAGTACTTC
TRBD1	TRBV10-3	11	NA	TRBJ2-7	CAIGQGDEQYF	TGTGCCATCGGACAGGGGGACGAGCAGTACTTC
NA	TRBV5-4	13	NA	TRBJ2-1	CASSLVSPREQFF	TGTGCCAGCAGCTTGGTGTCCCCGAGGGAGCAGTTCTTC
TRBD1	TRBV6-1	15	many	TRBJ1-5	CASSEAPGGKQPQHF	TGTGCCAGCAGTGAAGCCCCAGGGGGGAAGCAGCCCCAGCATTTT
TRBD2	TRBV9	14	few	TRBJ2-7	CASSVWASGNEQYF	TGTGCCAGCAGCGTATGGGCTAGCGGGAACGAGCAGTACTTC
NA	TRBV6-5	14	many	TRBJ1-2	CASSSEGEDYGYTF	TGTGCCAGCAGTTCGGAGGGGGAGGACTATGGCTACACCTTC
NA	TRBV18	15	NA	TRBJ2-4	CASSASDPAKNIQYF	TGTGCCAGCTCAGCAAGTGATCCGGCCAAAAACATTCAGTACTTC
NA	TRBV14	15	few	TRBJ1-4	CASSQDGGEDEKLFF	TGTGCCAGCAGCCAAGACGGAGGGGAAGATGAAAAACTGTTTTTT
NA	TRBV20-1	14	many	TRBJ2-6	CSASRQTGANVLTF	TGCAGTGCTAGTCGACAGACTGGGGCCAACGTCCTGACTTTC
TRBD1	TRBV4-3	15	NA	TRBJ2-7	CASSQAGTGTNEQYF	TGCGCCAGCAGCCAAGCGGGGACAGGTACTAACGAGCAGTACTTC